The sequence of this T cell receptor (beta chain) was determined in a study of blood T cell repertoires in COVID-19. Profiling relied on immunoSEQ multiplex PCR, and the TCRdb table lists in-frame clones only, not all of them. The data contain more than 300,000 clones, approximately 88% of them singletons. This CDR3 has 16 amino acids. Germline loops: CDR1 SGDLS, CDR2 YYNGEE. Trimming removed 4 bases from V and 0 bases from J; junction bases left unmatched: 6. The clonotype was recovered from a woman younger than 45 with COVID-19, enrolled during active disease. The chain has TRBV9 and TRBJ1-4; the match to TRBD1 covers 7 bases. What was sequenced was peripheral blood. CDR3 region: CASSPRQGTTNEKLFF. The CDR3 coding sequence is TGTGCCAGCAGCCCTCGACAGGGAACAACTAATGAAAAACTGTTTTTT.